A selection of T cell receptor beta chains follows, all from one sample in a study of T-cell reconstitution after alpha-beta-depleted transplantation in children. Each CDR3 protein is one row after TCRdb ran MiXCR on the PCR reads. The sample shows 900,000 or so distinct CDR3 sequences, about 15% of them seen only once. The sample consisted of PBMCs, mostly from graft donor cells, taken 360 days after TCRalphabeta/CD19-depleted stem cell transplant. These TCRs come from a male patient younger than 18 who had a stem cell transplant for acute lymphoblastic leukemia, so the T cells may come from the graft donor. Both conserved end residues are part of each CDR3. A D gene is named only where the DNA matches it firmly. Clone size is given for some rows only: seen once, a few or many times, or a class if the clone is expanded.

J gene: TRBJ1-2; clone size: many; D gene: -; V gene: TRBV11-2; CDR3 DNA: TGTGCCAGCAGCTTCGACAGAGCTAACTATGGCTACACCTTC; CDR3 protein: CASSFDRANYGYTF
J gene: TRBJ2-1; clone size: many; D gene: TRBD2; V gene: TRBV18; CDR3 DNA: TGTGCCAGCTCACCCGCGGGACTAGCGGGAGCTCTGTCCTACAATGAGCAGTTCTTC; CDR3 protein: CASSPAGLAGALSYNEQFF
J gene: TRBJ1-1; clone size: few; D gene: TRBD1; V gene: TRBV18; CDR3 DNA: TGTGCCAGCTCACCAGGGGCGACAGGGGGCTTAATGAACACTGAAGCTTTCTTT; CDR3 protein: CASSPGATGGLMNTEAFF
J gene: TRBJ1-2; clone size: few; D gene: -; V gene: TRBV3-1; CDR3 DNA: TGTGCCAGCAGCCAGGTCGGGGGCTATGGCTACACCTTC; CDR3 protein: CASSQVGGYGYTF
J gene: TRBJ1-2; clone size: few; D gene: -; V gene: TRBV29-1; CDR3 DNA: TGCAGCGTTGAAGATCGACATCGACCTTTTAACTATGGCTACACCTTC; CDR3 protein: CSVEDRHRPFNYGYTF
J gene: TRBJ2-1; clone size: -; D gene: TRBD1; V gene: TRBV29-1; CDR3 DNA: TGCAGCGTTCGACCGGGACAGGGGTGGACTGAGAGCTCCTACAATGAGCAGTTCTTC; CDR3 protein: CSVRPGQGWTESSYNEQFF
J gene: TRBJ2-5; clone size: few; D gene: TRBD2; V gene: TRBV20-1; CDR3 DNA: TGCAGTGCTGCCGGGACTAGCGGGATCCAAGAGACCCAGTACTTC; CDR3 protein: CSAAGTSGIQETQYF
J gene: TRBJ2-3; clone size: few; D gene: -; V gene: TRBV10-3; CDR3 DNA: TGTGCCATCAGTGAGGGTCCTATAGATACGCAGTATTTT; CDR3 protein: CAISEGPIDTQYF
J gene: TRBJ2-3; clone size: few; D gene: TRBD2; V gene: TRBV18; CDR3 DNA: TGTGCCAGCTCACCACTCCTAGCGGGAGTAACAGATACGCAGTATTTT; CDR3 protein: CASSPLLAGVTDTQYF
J gene: TRBJ2-2; clone size: few; D gene: -; V gene: TRBV5-1; CDR3 DNA: TGCGCCAGCAGAGTCGACAGGAACACCGGGGAGCTGTTTTTT; CDR3 protein: CASRVDRNTGELFF
J gene: TRBJ2-1; clone size: few; D gene: TRBD2; V gene: TRBV15; CDR3 DNA: TGTGCCACCAGCAGAGTGCTGGGACTAGCGAGGGACAATGAGCAGTTCTTC; CDR3 protein: CATSRVLGLARDNEQFF
J gene: TRBJ2-2; clone size: -; D gene: -; V gene: TRBV4-1; CDR3 DNA: TGCGCCAGCAGCCAGGGACGGGCTGCGAACACCGGGGAGCTGTTTTTT; CDR3 protein: CASSQGRAANTGELFF
J gene: TRBJ2-7; clone size: -; D gene: TRBD2; V gene: TRBV4-1; CDR3 DNA: TGCGCCAGCAGCCTCTCGACTAGCGGGAGGGCCCACTACGAGCAGTACTTC; CDR3 protein: CASSLSTSGRAHYEQYF
J gene: TRBJ2-1; clone size: few; D gene: TRBD2; V gene: TRBV5-5; CDR3 DNA: TGTGCCAGCAGCTTGGGACCTAAACTAGCGGGAGGCACAGGGGAGCAGTTCTTC; CDR3 protein: CASSLGPKLAGGTGEQFF
J gene: TRBJ1-1; clone size: few; D gene: -; V gene: TRBV6-5; CDR3 DNA: TGTGCCAGCAGTTACTATAGACAGACATTGGCTTTCTTT; CDR3 protein: CASSYYRQTLAFF
J gene: TRBJ2-1; clone size: many; D gene: -; V gene: TRBV29-1; CDR3 DNA: TGCAGCGTTGTGGACTGGATTGGGCATGAGCAGTTCTTC; CDR3 protein: CSVVDWIGHEQFF
J gene: TRBJ2-1; clone size: -; D gene: TRBD1; V gene: TRBV2; CDR3 DNA: TGTGCCAGCACCTCCGACAGGGACAATGAGCAGTTCTTC; CDR3 protein: CASTSDRDNEQFF
J gene: TRBJ2-1; clone size: -; D gene: TRBD2; V gene: TRBV20-1; CDR3 DNA: TGCTGTGCTAGGCAACTAGCGGGAGCCAACTACAATGAGCAGTTCTTC; CDR3 protein: CCARQLAGANYNEQFF
J gene: TRBJ2-3; clone size: few; D gene: -; V gene: TRBV24-1; CDR3 DNA: TGTGCCACCAGTGACTGGGACTCCACAGATACGCAGTATTTT; CDR3 protein: CATSDWDSTDTQYF
J gene: TRBJ2-1; clone size: -; D gene: -; V gene: TRBV9; CDR3 DNA: TGTGCCAGCAGCGTAGGGGGAGGCGGTGGTTGGAATGAGCAGTTCTTC; CDR3 protein: CASSVGGGGGWNEQFF
J gene: TRBJ2-7; clone size: few; D gene: -; V gene: TRBV5-1; CDR3 DNA: TGCGCCAGCAGCTTGGCGACAACCCAATACGAGCAGTACTTC; CDR3 protein: CASSLATTQYEQYF
J gene: TRBJ2-2; clone size: -; D gene: TRBD2; V gene: TRBV13; CDR3 DNA: TGTGCCAGCAGCCACTCCGGGACTACGGCCGGGGAGCTGTTTTTT; CDR3 protein: CASSHSGTTAGELFF
J gene: TRBJ2-3; clone size: few; D gene: TRBD2; V gene: TRBV6-1; CDR3 DNA: TGTGCCAGCACCCCCAGCCGGCTAGCGGGAGTATCTGATACGCAGTATTTT; CDR3 protein: CASTPSRLAGVSDTQYF
J gene: TRBJ1-1; clone size: -; D gene: -; V gene: TRBV12-3/TRBV12-4; CDR3 DNA: TGTGCCAGCAGTTTAAGGGCAGGCGAAGCTTTCTTT; CDR3 protein: CASSLRAGEAFF
J gene: TRBJ1-5; clone size: few; D gene: -; V gene: TRBV20-1; CDR3 DNA: TGCAGTGCTCAGACTAGGAATAGCAATCAGCCCCAGCATTTT; CDR3 protein: CSAQTRNSNQPQHF
J gene: TRBJ2-5; clone size: few; D gene: -; V gene: TRBV6-5; CDR3 DNA: TGTGCCAGCAGTTACGCCACAGGGACCCGGGGCGAGACCCAGTACTTC; CDR3 protein: CASSYATGTRGETQYF
J gene: TRBJ1-5; clone size: -; D gene: TRBD1; V gene: TRBV20-1; CDR3 DNA: TGCAGTGCCCTGCGACAGGGGCCCCAGCCCCAGCATTTT; CDR3 protein: CSALRQGPQPQHF
J gene: TRBJ2-1; clone size: -; D gene: -; V gene: TRBV6-1; CDR3 DNA: TGTGCCAGCAGTGCCGGGCGGGAGCAGTTCTTC; CDR3 protein: CASSAGREQFF
J gene: TRBJ2-2; clone size: few; D gene: -; V gene: TRBV7-8; CDR3 DNA: TGTGCCAGCAGCTTAACAGTCGGGACCGGGGAGCTGTTTTTT; CDR3 protein: CASSLTVGTGELFF
J gene: TRBJ1-2; clone size: -; D gene: -; V gene: TRBV18; CDR3 DNA: TGTGCCAGCTCACCGACGTGGGATGGCTACACCTTC; CDR3 protein: CASSPTWDGYTF
J gene: TRBJ1-2; clone size: few; D gene: -; V gene: TRBV12-3/TRBV12-4; CDR3 DNA: TGTGCCACACCCAAGGGGGGAAGCTATGGCTACACCTTC; CDR3 protein: CATPKGGSYGYTF
J gene: TRBJ2-2; clone size: -; D gene: -; V gene: TRBV4-2; CDR3 DNA: TGTGCCAGCAGCGCCCTAACTATTTCCACCACCGGGGAGCTGTTTTTT; CDR3 protein: CASSALTISTTGELFF
J gene: TRBJ1-1; clone size: few; D gene: -; V gene: TRBV7-9; CDR3 DNA: TGTGCCAGCCTCCCAGGGGTCACTGAAGCTTTCTTT; CDR3 protein: CASLPGVTEAFF
J gene: TRBJ2-1; clone size: -; D gene: TRBD1; V gene: TRBV27; CDR3 DNA: TGTGCCAGCAGTTTGTCACAGGGGAGCCACAATGAGCAGTTCTTC; CDR3 protein: CASSLSQGSHNEQFF
J gene: TRBJ2-5; clone size: few; D gene: TRBD1; V gene: TRBV6-1; CDR3 DNA: TGTGCCAGCACCCTCTCGACAGGGGTGGGAGAGACCCAGTACTTC; CDR3 protein: CASTLSTGVGETQYF
J gene: TRBJ2-1; clone size: -; D gene: -; V gene: TRBV12-3/TRBV12-4; CDR3 DNA: TGTGCCAGCTATCCCGGGTTAGCAGTCCTCCTAAATTACAATGAGCAGTTCTTC; CDR3 protein: CASYPGLAVLLNYNEQFF
J gene: TRBJ2-7; clone size: few; D gene: TRBD2; V gene: TRBV20-1; CDR3 DNA: TGCAGTGCTCGGATGGGACTAGCGACCTACGAGCAGTACTTC; CDR3 protein: CSARMGLATYEQYF
J gene: TRBJ1-3; clone size: -; D gene: -; V gene: TRBV25-1; CDR3 DNA: TGTGCCAGCAGTGAATGGAGTTCTCTCTCTGGAAACACCATATATTTT; CDR3 protein: CASSEWSSLSGNTIYF
J gene: TRBJ2-6; clone size: -; D gene: -; V gene: TRBV10-2; CDR3 DNA: TGCGCCAGCAGTGAGCCGCTTATTATCTCTGGGGCCAACGTCCTGACTTTC; CDR3 protein: CASSEPLIISGANVLTF
J gene: TRBJ1-1; clone size: few; D gene: TRBD1; V gene: TRBV4-3; CDR3 DNA: TGCGCCAGCAGCCAAGGCCGGGACAGGGGGCTATCGCAAGCTTTCTTT; CDR3 protein: CASSQGRDRGLSQAFF
J gene: TRBJ2-1; clone size: -; D gene: -; V gene: TRBV15; CDR3 DNA: TGTGCCACCAGCAAGGACCTAAGCTCCTACAATGAGCAGTTCTTC; CDR3 protein: CATSKDLSSYNEQFF
J gene: TRBJ2-1; clone size: -; D gene: TRBD2; V gene: TRBV5-1; CDR3 DNA: TGCGCCAGCAGCTTGGGGATGACTAGCGGGAGTCTGTTCTTC; CDR3 protein: CASSLGMTSGSLFF
J gene: TRBJ2-7; clone size: -; D gene: TRBD1; V gene: TRBV2; CDR3 DNA: TGTGCCAGCAGTGGTCCCGGACAGGGAATAGGCTACGAGCAGTACTTC; CDR3 protein: CASSGPGQGIGYEQYF
J gene: TRBJ2-7; clone size: few; D gene: -; V gene: TRBV7-7; CDR3 DNA: TGTGCCAGCAGCCAAAATTCCCAGGGCGAGCAGTACTTC; CDR3 protein: CASSQNSQGEQYF
J gene: TRBJ1-5; clone size: few; D gene: -; V gene: TRBV5-5; CDR3 DNA: TGTGCCAGCAGCCCCAGGGGTACGGGCAATCAGCCCCAGCATTTT; CDR3 protein: CASSPRGTGNQPQHF
J gene: TRBJ2-7; clone size: -; D gene: -; V gene: TRBV7-2; CDR3 DNA: TGTGCCAGCAGCCTTAGCAAGTGTTCCGAGCAGTACTTC; CDR3 protein: CASSLSKCSEQYF
J gene: TRBJ2-3; clone size: many; D gene: -; V gene: TRBV20-1; CDR3 DNA: TGCAGTGCTAGCCTTGGAGATACGCAGTATTTT; CDR3 protein: CSASLGDTQYF
J gene: TRBJ1-5; clone size: -; D gene: -; V gene: TRBV10-3; CDR3 DNA: TGTGCCATCAGTGAGATCTCGGGGCCCCAGCATTTT; CDR3 protein: CAISEISGPQHF
J gene: TRBJ1-5; clone size: -; D gene: -; V gene: TRBV10-3; CDR3 DNA: TGTGCCATCAGTGAGTCATTGGGGGTGCCACGGCAGCCCCAGCATTTT; CDR3 protein: CAISESLGVPRQPQHF
J gene: TRBJ2-1; clone size: -; D gene: TRBD2; V gene: TRBV4-1; CDR3 DNA: TGCGCCAGCAGCCGGCCCCCGTCCGGTTATAGCGGGAGTTCTCCCGTTAATGAGCAGTTCTTC; CDR3 protein: CASSRPPSGYSGSSPVNEQFF
J gene: TRBJ2-7; clone size: -; D gene: TRBD2; V gene: TRBV4-1; CDR3 DNA: TGCGCCAGCAGCCAGCCCCATATGACTAGCGGGATCCCCTACGAGCAGTACTTC; CDR3 protein: CASSQPHMTSGIPYEQYF
J gene: TRBJ2-2; clone size: many; D gene: -; V gene: TRBV27; CDR3 DNA: TGTGCCAGCAGCCCCTACACCGGGGAGCTGTTTTTT; CDR3 protein: CASSPYTGELFF
J gene: TRBJ2-7; clone size: -; D gene: TRBD2; V gene: TRBV7-9; CDR3 DNA: TGTGCCAGCAGCTTAGGGGCGCCTAGCGGGATCTACGAGCAGTACTTC; CDR3 protein: CASSLGAPSGIYEQYF
J gene: TRBJ1-6; clone size: few; D gene: -; V gene: TRBV6-5; CDR3 DNA: TGTGCCAGCAGTTACTCGATAAGGACTCCTAGAAATTCACCCCTCCACTTT; CDR3 protein: CASSYSIRTPRNSPLHF
J gene: TRBJ1-2; clone size: few; D gene: TRBD1; V gene: TRBV12-3/TRBV12-4; CDR3 DNA: TGTGCCAGCAGTGCGACGCCGGGACAGTCTTCCTATGGCTACACCTTC; CDR3 protein: CASSATPGQSSYGYTF
J gene: TRBJ2-7; clone size: many; D gene: TRBD2; V gene: TRBV18; CDR3 DNA: TGTGCCAGCTCGGGAGGGACCCAACTCTACGAGCAGTACTTC; CDR3 protein: CASSGGTQLYEQYF
J gene: TRBJ1-5; clone size: -; D gene: -; V gene: TRBV28; CDR3 DNA: TGTGCCAGCAGTTTCGGGGGGGGTCAGCCCCAGCATTTT; CDR3 protein: CASSFGGGQPQHF
J gene: TRBJ2-2; clone size: few; D gene: TRBD2; V gene: TRBV5-1; CDR3 DNA: TGCGCCAGCAGCTTGGGCGGGAGCCGGTGGACCGGGGAGCTGTTTTTT; CDR3 protein: CASSLGGSRWTGELFF